The present T cell receptor beta chain was sequenced within a study of pediatric ulcerative colitis. Study results and caveats: Two rectal clonotypes were found only in ulcerative colitis patients, all of them.

J was trimmed by 3 bases and V by 5 bases; bases with no gene match: 3. The CDR3 length is 14 residues. Looked up from germline, CDR1 is MNHNY and CDR2 is SVGAGI (reference sequence). At colonoscopy, a blood sample was also collected. The survey-level immunoSEQ assay was used. The method was immunoSEQ multiplex PCR; TCRdb's version includes in-frame clones alone and lacks a portion of them. The table has about 14,000 clones, around 90% seen once. With regard to this clone: Its antigen is unidentified.

Source material: blood. The receptor was derived from a boy between 10 and 17 years old with moderate ulcerative colitis. J is TRBJ2-3 and V is TRBV6-6; 9 nucleotides line up with TRBD1. The CDR3: CASSRDRATDTQYF. In DNA, the CDR3 is TGTGCCAGCAGTCGGGACAGGGCGACAGATACGCAGTATTTT.